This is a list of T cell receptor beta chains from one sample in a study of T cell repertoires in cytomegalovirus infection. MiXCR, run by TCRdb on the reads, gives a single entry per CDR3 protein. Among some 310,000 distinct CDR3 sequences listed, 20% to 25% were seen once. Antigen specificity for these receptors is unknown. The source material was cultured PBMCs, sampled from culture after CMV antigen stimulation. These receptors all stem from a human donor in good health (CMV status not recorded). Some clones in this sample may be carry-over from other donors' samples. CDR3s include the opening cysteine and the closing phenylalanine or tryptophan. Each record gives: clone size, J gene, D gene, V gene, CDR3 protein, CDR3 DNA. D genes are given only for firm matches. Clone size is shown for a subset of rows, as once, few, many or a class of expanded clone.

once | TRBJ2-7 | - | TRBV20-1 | CSARPAGTEQYF | TGCAGTGCTAGGCCGGCGGGGACGGAGCAGTACTTC
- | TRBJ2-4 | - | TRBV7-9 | CASSGLEGRAKNIQYF | TGTGCCAGCAGCGGATTGGAGGGACGAGCCAAAAACATTCAGTACTTC
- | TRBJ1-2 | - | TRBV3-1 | CASSQDSGKAAYGYTF | TGTGCCAGCAGCCAAGATTCAGGAAAAGCGGCCTATGGCTACACCTTC
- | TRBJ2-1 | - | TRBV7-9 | CASSWLFGVGEQFF | TGTGCCAGCAGTTGGCTTTTTGGGGTGGGTGAGCAGTTCTTC
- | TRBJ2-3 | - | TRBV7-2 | CASSAYPTDTQYF | TGTGCCAGCAGCGCCTACCCCACAGATACGCAGTATTTT
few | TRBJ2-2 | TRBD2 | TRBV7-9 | CASSFSGANTGELFF | TGTGCCAGCAGCTTTAGCGGGGCGAACACCGGGGAGCTGTTTTTT
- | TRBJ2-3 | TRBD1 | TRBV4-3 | CASSPWGDRGRDTQYF | TGCGCCAGCAGCCCCTGGGGTGACAGGGGTAGAGATACGCAGTATTTT
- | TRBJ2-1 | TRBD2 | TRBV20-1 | CNARDPGGGLLHEQFF | TGCAATGCTAGAGATCCCGGCGGGGGTCTCCTACATGAGCAGTTCTTC
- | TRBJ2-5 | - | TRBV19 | CATSGTFIETQYF | TGTGCCACCTCGGGGACGTTTATTGAGACCCAGTACTTC
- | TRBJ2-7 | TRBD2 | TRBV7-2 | CASSPPTSSYEQYF | TGTGCCAGCAGCCCACCGACTAGCAGCTACGAGCAGTACTTC
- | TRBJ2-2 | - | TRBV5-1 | CASSLDSQGRDTGELFF | TGCGCCAGCAGCTTGGACAGCCAGGGGAGGGACACCGGGGAGCTGTTTTTT
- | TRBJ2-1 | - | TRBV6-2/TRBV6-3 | CASTTIGGTSYNEQFF | TGTGCCAGCACCACTATAGGGGGGACCTCCTACAATGAGCAGTTCTTC
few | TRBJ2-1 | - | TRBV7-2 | CASSPESTYNEQFF | TGTGCCAGCAGCCCGGAGAGTACTTACAATGAGCAGTTCTTC
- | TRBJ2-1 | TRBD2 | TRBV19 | CASSSGTRGNEQFF | TGTGCCAGTAGTTCGGGGACTAGGGGCAATGAGCAGTTCTTC
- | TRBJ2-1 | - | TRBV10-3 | CASQQLEGDNEQFF | TGTGCCTCTCAACAACTGGAGGGGGACAATGAGCAGTTCTTC
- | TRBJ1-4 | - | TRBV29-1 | CSAGPSSGNEKLFF | TGCAGCGCCGGGCCTTCCTCCGGTAATGAAAAACTGTTTTTT
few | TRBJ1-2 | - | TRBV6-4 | CASSPGNYYGYTF | TGTGCCAGTTCCCCGGGAAACTACTATGGCTACACCTTC
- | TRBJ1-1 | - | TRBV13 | CASSIGALGDLNTEAFF | TGTGCCAGCAGCATAGGGGCCCTGGGGGATCTGAACACTGAAGCTTTCTTT
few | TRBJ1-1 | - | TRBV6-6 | CASSYSAGPLNTEAFF | TGTGCCAGCAGTTACTCAGCAGGGCCCCTGAACACTGAAGCTTTCTTT
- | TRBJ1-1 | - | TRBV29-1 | CSVEPGTTEAFF | TGCAGCGTTGAGCCAGGGACCACTGAAGCTTTCTTT
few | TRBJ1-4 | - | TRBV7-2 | CASSLRQEKLFF | TGTGCCAGCAGCTTAAGACAGGAAAAACTGTTTTTT
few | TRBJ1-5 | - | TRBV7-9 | CASSSDSLNQPQHF | TGTGCCAGCAGCTCGGACAGCCTCAATCAGCCCCAGCATTTT
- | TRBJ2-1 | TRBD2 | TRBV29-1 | CSAYGTSGRATSPNEQFF | TGCAGCGCGTATGGGACTAGCGGGAGGGCCACGTCCCCCAATGAGCAGTTCTTC
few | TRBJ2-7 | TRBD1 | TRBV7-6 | CASSLGTGTHEQYF | TGTGCCAGCAGCCTCGGGACAGGGACTCACGAGCAGTACTTC
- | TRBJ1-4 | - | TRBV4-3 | CASSQGETNEKLFF | TGCGCCAGCAGCCAAGGGGAGACTAATGAAAAACTGTTTTTT
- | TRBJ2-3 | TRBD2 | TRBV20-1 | CSAAHGLAGHTDTQYF | TGCAGTGCCGCTCACGGACTAGCGGGGCACACAGATACGCAGTATTTT
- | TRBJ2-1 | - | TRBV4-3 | CASSQVSLVVLNEQFF | TGCGCCAGCAGCCAAGTGTCGCTAGTGGTGCTGAATGAGCAGTTCTTC
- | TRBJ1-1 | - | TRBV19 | CAIREDSSYHTEAFF | TGTGCCATCCGGGAGGACAGCAGCTACCACACTGAAGCTTTCTTT
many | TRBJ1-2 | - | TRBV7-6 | CASRSPAGGYTF | TGTGCCAGCAGATCACCCGCCGGGGGCTACACCTTC
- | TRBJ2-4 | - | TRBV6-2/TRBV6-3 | CASTFQFNRTGENIQYF | TGTGCCAGCACTTTCCAATTTAACCGGACTGGGGAAAACATTCAGTACTTC
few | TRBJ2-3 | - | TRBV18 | CASSPSSSSSTDTQYF | TGTGCCAGCTCACCCAGCAGTAGCAGCAGCACAGATACGCAGTATTTT
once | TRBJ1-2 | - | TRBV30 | CAWSVGAGGYTF | TGTGCCTGGAGTGTAGGGGCCGGTGGCTACACCTTC
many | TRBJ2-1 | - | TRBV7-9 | CASSSTGYNEQFF | TGTGCCAGCAGCTCCACAGGGTACAATGAGCAGTTCTTC
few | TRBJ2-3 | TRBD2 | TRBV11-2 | CASSFRGWWTSGSRSTDTQYF | TGTGCCAGCAGCTTTAGGGGTTGGTGGACTAGCGGGAGTAGAAGCACAGATACGCAGTATTTT
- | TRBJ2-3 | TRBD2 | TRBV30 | CAWRWGLAVGDTQYF | TGTGCCTGGAGGTGGGGACTAGCGGTAGGGGATACGCAGTATTTT
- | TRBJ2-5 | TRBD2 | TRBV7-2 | CASSRTSGRRETQYF | TGTGCCAGCAGTCGGACTAGCGGGAGGAGAGAGACCCAGTACTTC
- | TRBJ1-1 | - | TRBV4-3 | CASSQEGGSEAFF | TGCGCCAGCAGCCAGGAAGGGGGATCTGAAGCTTTCTTT
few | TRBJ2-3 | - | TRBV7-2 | CASNVLRADRTDTQYF | TGTGCCAGCAACGTACTGCGAGCGGACCGCACAGATACGCAGTATTTT
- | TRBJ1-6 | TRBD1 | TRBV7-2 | CASSHRDRLSLHF | TGTGCCAGCAGCCACCGGGACAGGTTAAGTCTCCACTTT
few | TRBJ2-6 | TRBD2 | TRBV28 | CASRPSGLAGHFSGANVLTF | TGTGCCAGCAGACCATCCGGGCTAGCGGGCCACTTCTCTGGGGCCAACGTCCTGACTTTC
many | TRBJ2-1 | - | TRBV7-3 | CASSQDSSYNEQFF | TGTGCCAGCAGCCAGGACAGTTCCTACAATGAGCAGTTCTTC
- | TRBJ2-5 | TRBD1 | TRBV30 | CAAHRGGETQYF | TGTGCCGCCCACAGGGGCGGGGAGACCCAGTACTTC
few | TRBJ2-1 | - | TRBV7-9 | CASSPNLRNEQFF | TGTGCCAGCAGCCCTAACCTAAGGAATGAGCAGTTCTTC
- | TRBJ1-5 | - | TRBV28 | CASSLYGEGNQPQHF | TGTGCCAGCAGTTTATACGGCGAGGGCAATCAGCCCCAGCATTTT
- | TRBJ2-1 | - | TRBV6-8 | CASSPMSAAVYNEQFF | TGTGCCAGCAGTCCCATGTCAGCGGCTGTCTACAATGAGCAGTTCTTC
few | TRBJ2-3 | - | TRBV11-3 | CASSSRWGTDTQYF | TGTGCCAGCAGCTCCCGGTGGGGGACAGATACGCAGTATTTT
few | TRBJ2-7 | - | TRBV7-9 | CASSSQGGNSYEQYF | TGTGCCAGCAGCTCCCAGGGGGGGAACTCCTACGAGCAGTACTTC
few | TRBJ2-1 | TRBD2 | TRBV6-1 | CASTGTGGGEQFF | TGTGCCAGCACTGGGACGGGAGGTGGTGAGCAGTTCTTC